This is a list of T cell receptor beta chains from one sample in a study of T cell changes during pregnancy in multiple sclerosis. Measured with immunoSEQ multiplex PCR; TCRdb has only the in-frame clones, and not every one. This table holds some 110,000 clones, approximately 90% found once. Here the sequenced sample was peripheral blood, taken in the third trimester of pregnancy. The receptors stem from a female donor with multiple sclerosis, enrolled in a pregnancy study. Each CDR3 is given with its conserved first and last residue. Fields, in order: clone size, J gene, V gene, D gene, CDR3 protein, CDR3 DNA. A D gene is named only where the DNA matches it firmly. Only part of the rows carry a size: once, few, many, or a class if the clone is expanded.

>once|TRBJ1-4|TRBV9|-
CASSPVGSFNEKLFF
TGTGCCAGCAGCCCGGTGGGGAGTTTCAATGAAAAACTGTTTTTT
>-|TRBJ1-4|TRBV18|-
CASSPVSGGTGEKLFF
TGTGCCAGCTCACCTGTCAGCGGCGGTACGGGTGAAAAACTGTTTTTT
>few|TRBJ1-4|TRBV18|-
CASSPGRKEKLFF
TGTGCCAGCTCCCCTGGCAGGAAGGAAAAACTGTTTTTT
>-|TRBJ1-1|TRBV18|-
CASSPIREAEAFF
TGTGCCAGCTCACCAATCCGGGAGGCTGAAGCTTTCTTT
>-|TRBJ1-1|TRBV19|-
CASSIAGGEIEAFF
TGTGCCAGTAGTATAGCTGGAGGCGAAATTGAAGCTTTCTTT
>-|TRBJ1-6|TRBV6-1|TRBD1
CASSPVDRAGPLHF
TGTGCCAGCAGTCCCGTGGACAGGGCTGGACCCCTCCACTTT
>-|TRBJ1-1|TRBV27|-
CASSFSRARTEAFF
TGTGCCAGCAGTTTTTCCAGGGCAAGGACTGAAGCTTTCTTT
>-|TRBJ2-7|TRBV28|-
CASSFSQGYRDEQYF
TGTGCCAGCAGTTTCTCTCAGGGGTATAGAGACGAGCAGTACTTC
>-|TRBJ1-3|TRBV7-9|-
CASSLGGRVSGNTIYF
TGTGCCAGCAGCTTAGGTGGGAGAGTCTCTGGAAACACCATATATTTT
>-|TRBJ2-1|TRBV6-5|-
CASSYMGGNEQFF
TGTGCCAGCAGTTACATGGGGGGCAATGAGCAGTTCTTC
>-|TRBJ2-5|TRBV29-1|TRBD2
CSVESRGGNRETQYF
TGCAGCGTTGAATCCCGGGGGGGTAATAGAGAGACCCAGTACTTC
>-|TRBJ2-5|TRBV27|TRBD2
CARPGGEETQYF
TGTGCCAGGCCGGGAGGGGAAGAGACCCAGTACTTC
>-|TRBJ1-4|TRBV6-1|-
CASSEAFGGKDEKLFF
TGTGCCAGCAGTGAAGCGTTCGGGGGGAAAGATGAAAAACTGTTTTTT
>-|TRBJ2-2|TRBV10-2|TRBD2
CASSAVTSGVDTGELFF
TGCGCCAGCAGCGCCGTCACTAGCGGGGTGGATACCGGGGAGCTGTTTTTT
>-|TRBJ2-1|TRBV30|-
CAWNPDGGLNEQFF
TGTGCCTGGAATCCCGACGGCGGGTTAAATGAGCAGTTCTTC
>-|TRBJ2-3|TRBV4-1|-
CASSPSRGAGDTQYF
TGCGCCAGCAGCCCGAGTCGGGGGGCCGGGGATACGCAGTATTTT
>few|TRBJ1-1|TRBV18|TRBD1
CASSRIGTEEAFF
TGTGCCAGCTCGCGAATCGGGACAGAAGAAGCTTTCTTT
>-|TRBJ2-7|TRBV23-1|-
CASSQGAVPISYEQYF
TGCGCCAGCAGTCAAGGAGCAGTGCCGATCTCCTACGAGCAGTACTTC
>few|TRBJ2-2|TRBV28|-
CASSKSAGMNTGELFF
TGTGCCAGCAGTAAATCAGCGGGTATGAACACCGGGGAGCTGTTTTTT
>-|TRBJ1-1|TRBV5-4|TRBD1
CASSPDRALEAFF
TGTGCCAGCAGCCCGGACAGGGCCCTTGAAGCTTTCTTT
>-|TRBJ1-5|TRBV9|-
CASSLGGGNQPQHF
TGTGCCAGCAGCTTAGGGGGAGGCAATCAGCCCCAGCATTTT
>-|TRBJ2-1|TRBV2|TRBD2
CASRGLARYNEQFF
TGTGCCAGCAGGGGACTAGCGCGCTACAATGAGCAGTTCTTC
>-|TRBJ2-3|TRBV12-5|-
CASGLTSTDTQYF
TGTGCTAGTGGTTTGACTAGCACAGATACGCAGTATTTT
>-|TRBJ1-1|TRBV10-3|TRBD1
CAISGTGVTEAFF
TGTGCCATTTCCGGGACAGGGGTCACTGAAGCTTTCTTT
>-|TRBJ2-7|TRBV5-1|-
CASSLASLLAEDYEQYF
TGCGCCAGCAGCTTGGCCAGCCTACTAGCTGAGGATTACGAGCAGTACTTC
>-|TRBJ2-7|TRBV19|TRBD1
CASRDRAGLGEQYF
TGTGCCAGTAGGGACAGGGCGGGGCTTGGCGAGCAGTACTTC
>-|TRBJ1-3|TRBV30|-
CAWSLSSGNTIYF
TGTGCCTGGAGCTTGAGCTCTGGAAACACCATATATTTT
>-|TRBJ2-7|TRBV5-6|TRBD1
CASSPGAPGQISSYEQYF
TGTGCCAGCAGCCCAGGTGCTCCGGGACAGATAAGCTCCTACGAGCAGTACTTC
>-|TRBJ2-3|TRBV9|-
CASSFTPGLARGTDTQYF
TGTGCCAGCAGCTTCACCCCTGGCCTAGCAAGAGGTACAGATACGCAGTATTTT
>-|TRBJ1-3|TRBV7-2|TRBD1
CASSGTTGGPSYF
TGTGCCAGCAGCGGGACGACAGGGGGCCCCTCATATTTT
>-|TRBJ2-3|TRBV28|TRBD2
CASSSLAGVLEGTQYF
TGTGCCAGCAGTTCACTAGCGGGAGTGCTCGAGGGTACGCAGTATTTT
>-|TRBJ2-6|TRBV30|-
CAWRGISGANVLTF
TGTGCCTGGAGGGGCATCTCTGGGGCCAACGTCCTGACTTTC
>-|TRBJ2-7|TRBV12-2|-
CASRLRPGQGSEQYF
TGTGCAAGTCGCTTACGACCGGGACAGGGTAGCGAGCAGTACTTC
>-|TRBJ1-1|TRBV5-4|-
CASSVGGNTEAFF
TGTGCCAGCAGCGTGGGAGGGAACACTGAAGCTTTCTTT
>-|TRBJ2-3|TRBV10-1|-
CASSTGTDTQYF
TGCGCCAGCAGTACAGGCACAGATACGCAGTATTTT
>-|TRBJ2-7|TRBV28|TRBD1
CASSPWGRGQLDSLSEQYF
TGTGCCAGCAGCCCTTGGGGCAGGGGGCAACTCGACTCACTCTCCGAGCAGTACTTC
>-|TRBJ2-1|TRBV18|TRBD2
CASSALGAGVGNEQFF
TGTGCCAGCTCAGCACTTGGAGCGGGAGTCGGGAATGAGCAGTTCTTC
>-|TRBJ2-7|TRBV30|-
CAWSGGLPYEQYF
TGTGCCTGGAGTGGGGGGCTCCCTTACGAGCAGTACTTC
>-|TRBJ2-7|TRBV5-1|TRBD2
CASNPGGSYEQYF
TGCGCCAGCAATCCCGGGGGGTCCTACGAGCAGTACTTC
>-|TRBJ1-5|TRBV19|-
CASTRGRSGDQPQHF
TGTGCCAGTACCAGGGGAAGGTCAGGCGATCAGCCCCAGCATTTT
>-|TRBJ1-5|TRBV2|TRBD1
CASSEGQGRRSNQPQHF
TGTGCCAGCAGTGAAGGACAGGGGAGGAGGAGCAATCAGCCCCAGCATTTT
>-|TRBJ1-1|TRBV18|TRBD1
CASSRGQGNTEAFF
TGTGCCAGCTCACGCGGACAGGGGAACACTGAAGCTTTCTTT
>-|TRBJ1-1|TRBV28|-
CASSSPDRRRIAFF
TGTGCCAGCAGCTCCCCTGACAGAAGAAGAATAGCTTTCTTT
>-|TRBJ2-7|TRBV4-1|-
CASSPPRGYEQYF
TGCGCCAGCAGCCCCCCCCGCGGTTACGAGCAGTACTTC
>-|TRBJ1-4|TRBV19|TRBD1
CASSITTGGANEKLFF
TGTGCCAGTAGTATCACCACAGGGGGTGCTAATGAAAAACTGTTTTTT
>-|TRBJ2-2|TRBV21-1|-
CASIPTGGINTGELFF
TGTGCCAGCATCCCCACGGGGGGCATTAACACCGGGGAGCTGTTTTTT
>once|TRBJ2-7|TRBV29-1|-
CSVTKAGPEQYF
TGCAGCGTGACAAAGGCAGGTCCCGAGCAGTACTTC
>-|TRBJ1-5|TRBV6-1|-
CASRDGQQPQHF
TGTGCCAGCAGAGACGGACAGCAGCCCCAGCATTTT
>-|TRBJ1-2|TRBV27|TRBD1
CASSSTGNGYTF
TGTGCCAGCAGCTCGACAGGGAATGGCTACACCTTC
>-|TRBJ2-3|TRBV7-2|-
CASSPPGDTQYF
TGTGCCAGCAGCCCACCGGGGGATACGCAGTATTTT
>-|TRBJ1-1|TRBV5-6|TRBD1
CASSFGTGSGRHTEAFF
TGTGCCAGCAGCTTCGGGACAGGGAGTGGGAGACACACTGAAGCTTTCTTT
>once|TRBJ1-2|TRBV27|TRBD1
CASSTTGGANGYTF
TGTGCCAGCAGTACGACAGGGGGCGCGAATGGCTACACCTTC
>-|TRBJ2-3|TRBV6-5|TRBD2
CASSYAGTSSTDTQYF
TGTGCCAGCAGTTACGCGGGGACTAGCTCAACAGATACGCAGTATTTT
>once|TRBJ2-1|TRBV28|TRBD2
CATTTDGGDYNEQFF
TGTGCCACCACCACCGACGGGGGGGACTACAATGAGCAGTTCTTC
>-|TRBJ2-1|TRBV27|TRBD2
CASSLSSGTGNEQFF
TGTGCCAGCAGTTTATCTAGCGGGACGGGGAATGAGCAGTTCTTC